A single count supports the clone carrying this T cell receptor (beta chain). What it binds is unknown. The RNA input was roughly 0.45 to 1 ug, and it was reverse transcribed with random hexamers. TCRdb reprocessed the immunoSEQ multiplex PCR reads with MiXCR, giving one entry per CDR3 protein. The table has fewer than 200,000 distinct CDR3 sequences, approximately 94% seen once. These data are taken from a study of CD8 T cells in Susac syndrome. Study-level points and caveats: The CD4+ T cell repertoires in Susac syndrome did not show any clonal expansion.

Trimming took 8 bases from V and 13 from J, leaving 19 bases between them. The CDR3 spans 12 residues. Germline V gene data show CDR1 as SNHLY and CDR2 as FYNNEI. The V call is TRBV2, the J call TRBJ2-3; no clear D gene. Sequences were obtained from CD4+ T cells from PBMCs. This TCR derives from a human donor with Susac syndrome. DNA for the CDR3: TGTGCCAGCCATCTAACGGCCGGGTGGGAGTATTTT. The encoded protein is CASHLTAGWEYF.